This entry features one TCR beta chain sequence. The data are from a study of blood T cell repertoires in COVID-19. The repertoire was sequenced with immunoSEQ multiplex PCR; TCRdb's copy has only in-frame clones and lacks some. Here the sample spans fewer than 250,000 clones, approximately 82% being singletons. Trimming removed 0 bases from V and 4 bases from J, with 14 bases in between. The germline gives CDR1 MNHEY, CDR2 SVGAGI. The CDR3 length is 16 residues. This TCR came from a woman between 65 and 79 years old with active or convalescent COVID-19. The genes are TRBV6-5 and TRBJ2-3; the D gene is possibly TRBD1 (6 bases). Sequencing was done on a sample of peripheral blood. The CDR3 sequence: CASSYSIVQGPDTQYF. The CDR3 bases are TGTGCCAGCAGTTACTCGATCGTCCAGGGGCCAGATACGCAGTATTTT.